The sequence of this TCR beta chain was determined in a study of OX40 agonist ivuxolimab in advanced cancers. Study-level points and caveats: In general, CD8+ T cells held more expanded clones than CD4+ did, on average.

TCRdb's table, derived via immunoSEQ multiplex PCR, lists solely in-frame clones and lacks some. The data contain approximately 63,000 clones, 75% to 85% of them singletons. V lost 3 bases, J lost 4 bases, and 9 bases lay in between. CDR1 and CDR2 from the germline V gene are SGHTA and FQGNSA. The CDR3 runs to 13 residues. As concerns this clone: Its matching antigen is unknown.

This sequence was found in an adult with an advanced solid tumor such as melanoma, head and neck, liver or kidney cancer. The material was CD4+ or CD8+ T cells sorted from blood, obtained in a trial of the OX40 agonist ivuxolimab. The V and J genes are TRBV7-2 and TRBJ1-2, with a possible D match to TRBD1 (5 bases). CDR3 residues: CASSFEGTYGYTF. Here the CDR3 DNA reads TGTGCCAGCAGCTTTGAGGGGACCTATGGCTACACCTTC.